A single sample gave rise to the 30 T cell receptor beta chains below, sequenced in a study of T cells in localized non-small cell lung cancer. The data were produced by immunoSEQ multiplex PCR, yet TCRdb's version contains in-frame clones alone and is incomplete. The sample has a few thousand clones, roughly 23% seen once; the top ten hold approximately 8.3%. The sample consisted of lung tumor tissue, taken before any cancer treatment. The receptors originated from a male donor aged 60 or older with stage I lung adenocarcinoma.

This clone has a count of ten or more. At least one nucleotide is ambiguous or was not read, and the resulting amino acid is denoted X. The chain carries TRBV28 and TRBJ2-6, with D perhaps matching TRBD2 (7 bases). CDR1 is MDHEN, CDR2 SYDVKM, per germline. V lost 6 bases and J lost 4, with 22 bases in between. The CDR3 has 18 residues. The DNA of the CDR3 is TGTGCCAGCAGGCTCCCGGGGGGCCTCGGGKCGGGGGCCAACGTCCTGACTTTC. It yields the protein CASRLPGGLGXGANVLTF.

The J gene is TRBJ2-3, the V gene TRBV7-5; the D call of TRBD2 is as the table states it, not checked on the DNA. TRBV7-5 is deemed a pseudogene. The CDR3 is 14 residues long. This CDR3 is CASSRSFPTDTQYF. CDR3 nucleotide sequence: TGTGCCAGCAGCCGTTCTTTTCCCACAGATACGCAGTATTTT.

This clone was counted only a few times. The chain recombines TRBV29-1 with TRBJ1-2; a weak D match, TRBD1 (6 bases). The germline V gene encodes CDR1 SQVTM and CDR2 ANQGSEA. V was shortened by 5 bases and J by 3 bases, with 10 bases between the two germline ends. CDR3 length: 12 amino acids. As DNA, the CDR3 is TGCAGCGTTAGGGGGGATTACTATGGCTACACCTTC. Its protein is CSVRGDYYGYTF.

The genes are TRBV18 and TRBJ2-2; tentatively, D is TRBD1 (5 bases). Trimming shortened V by 1 base and J by 4 bases, and 13 bases separated the two germline ends. CDR3 length equals 16 residues. Germline CDR1 is KGHSH and CDR2 is LQKENI. The CDR3 loop reads CASSPQADSTTGELFF. The DNA of the CDR3 is TGTGCCAGCTCACCACAGGCAGACAGCACCACCGGGGAGCTGTTTTTT.

The chain employs TRBV19 and TRBJ2-5; 8 bases agree with TRBD2. This CDR3 region has 15 residues. Trimming cost V 4 bases and J 0 bases; bases outside gene matches: 4. Per the germline V gene, CDR1 is LNHDA and CDR2 is SQIVND (reference sequence). The CDR3 here is CASSTGGGYQETQYF. For the CDR3, the DNA is TGTGCCAGTAGTACTGGCGGGGGGTACCAAGAGACCCAGTACTTC.

This clone counts as medium-sized (0.01 to 0.1%). This sequence joins TRBV6-1 and TRBJ1-6; no firm D call. V was pared by 0 bases and J by 9 bases, with 12 bases between. The CDR3 has 15 residues. CDR1 and CDR2 (germline): MNHNS, SASEGT. The DNA for the CDR3 is TGTGCCAGCAGTGAAGCTCAACTCCACCCTTCACCCCTCCACTTT. This translates into CASSEAQLHPSPLHF.

This clone was recorded many times. The V and J genes are TRBV11-3 and TRBJ2-1; D tentatively reads TRBD1 or TRBD2 (5 bases each). With 3 bases removed from V and 2 bases from J, the gap between germline ends came to 11 bases. Looked up from germline, CDR1 is SGHNT and CDR2 is YENEEA. The CDR3 contains 15 residues. This chain's CDR3 is CASSLAGTAYNEQFF. The CDR3 region has the DNA TGTGCCAGCAGCTTGGCCGGGACGGCCTACAATGAGCAGTTCTTC.

The CDR3: CASSMDDEQYF. For the CDR3, the DNA is TGTGCCAGTAGTATGGACGACGAGCAGTACTTC. The genes are TRBV19 and TRBJ2-7; D gene uncertain. V lost 3 bases and J 5 bases, leaving 5 bases between the germline ends. The CDR3 spans 11 residues. Germline assignment: CDR1 LNHDA and CDR2 SQIVND (reference sequence).

This clone was seen more than once but under ten times. The rearrangement uses TRBV29-1 and TRBJ2-7, with TRBD1 matching over 12 bases. The CDR3 has 14 residues. Per the germline V gene, CDR1 is SQVTM and CDR2 is ANQGSEA. Trimming removed 7 bases from V and 5 bases from J; junction bases left unmatched: 9. CDR3: CSAQLRDRGHEQYF. CDR3 nucleotide sequence: TGCAGCGCCCAACTCCGGGACAGGGGGCACGAGCAGTACTTC.

By share, this clone ranks as large. This chain connects TRBV11-3 to TRBJ2-1; 8 bases agree with TRBD1. V lost 5 bases to trimming and J lost 5 bases; unmatched junction nucleotides: 5. Germline V gene lookup returns CDR1 SGHNT and CDR2 YENEEA. The length of the CDR3 is 14 residues. The CDR3 nucleotides are TGTGCCAGCAGCCAACCACAGGGGGACAATGAGCAGTTCTTC. Amino acid sequence: CASSQPQGDNEQFF.

This sequence joins TRBV19 and TRBJ2-5; a weak D match, TRBD2 (5 bases). CDR1 and CDR2 from the germline V gene are LNHDA and SQIVND (reference sequence). The CDR3 sequence is 13 residues long. Trimming pared 3 bases from V and 3 bases from J, leaving 8 bases between. The CDR3 spells CASSMREKETQYF. The CDR3 DNA follows: TGTGCCAGTAGTATGAGGGAGAAAGAGACCCAGTACTTC.

In this sample, this clone is medium-sized (0.01 to 0.1%). Here the CDR3 DNA reads TGTGCCAGCAGCCTGACAGTTCAGTCGAGCTCTGGCTACACCTTC. The encoded protein is CASSLTVQSSSGYTF. The chain employs TRBV11-3 and TRBJ1-2, with TRBD1 as a possible D gene (5 bases). This CDR3 has 15 amino acids. The V gene's germline CDR1 is SGHNT and CDR2 YENEEA. V was clipped by 5 bases and J by 7 bases, with 20 bases between them.

The J gene is TRBJ1-5, the V gene TRBV15; D is unresolved. Trimming left V 6 bases short and J 3 bases short, with 12 bases between. This CDR3 contains 14 residues. Germline V gene lookup returns CDR1 LNHNV and CDR2 YYDKDF (reference sequence). Written as DNA, the CDR3 is TGTGCCACCAGTGTGTCCGGGAACAATCAGCCCCAGCATTTT. Its translation is CATSVSGNNQPQHF.

This clone is termed medium-sized. The rearrangement joins TRBV7-2 to TRBJ2-5; no clear D. The CDR3 has 13 amino acids. V was trimmed by 5 bases and J by 3 bases, leaving 10 bases between them. Germline V lookup: CDR1 SGHTA, CDR2 FQGNSA. CDR3 DNA sequence: TGTGCCAGCAGCCTCACATTGGAAGAGACCCAGTACTTC. Residues: CASSLTLEETQYF.

This rearrangement joins TRBV15 to TRBJ2-3; TRBD2 matches at 12 bases. The trim removed 0 bases at V and 6 bases at J, leaving 13 bases unmatched. Germline lookup yields CDR1 LNHNV and CDR2 YYDKDF (reference sequence). The CDR3 length is 19 residues. The CDR3 DNA reads as TGTGCCACCAGCAGAGATCGTTGGGCTAGCGGGGGGGCTAGTGATACGCAGTATTTT. It translates to CATSRDRWASGGASDTQYF.

The CDR3 sequence: CASSVGGDAQQPQHF. The CDR3 nucleotides read TGTGCCAGCAGCGTAGGGGGGGACGCCCAACAGCCCCAGCATTTT. The chain joins TRBV9 to TRBJ1-5, with a tentative D call TRBD1 (5 bases). Germline V gene sequence: CDR1 SGDLS, CDR2 YYNGEE. Trimming removed 0 bases from V and 7 bases from J, with 14 bases in between. The CDR3 runs 15 residues.

This clone has more than one count but fewer than ten. The chain recombines TRBV30 with TRBJ1-6; TRBD1 aligns across 10 bases. V lost 2 bases, J lost 10 bases, and 5 bases stayed unmatched. Germline V lookup: CDR1 GTSNPN, CDR2 SVGIG (reference sequence). The CDR3 has 14 amino acids. Here the CDR3 DNA reads TGTGCCTGGAGTAACCGGGACAGGGGATCACCCCTCCACTTT. Its translation is CAWSNRDRGSPLHF.

V and J are TRBV11-3 and TRBJ1-1; D perhaps matches TRBD1 (5 bases). Germline V gives CDR1 SGHNT, CDR2 YENEEA. Trimming pared 3 bases from V and 1 base from J, leaving 12 bases between. CDR3 size: 15 residues. The CDR3 DNA reads as TGTGCCAGCAGCTTGGGCCGGGGGGGGAACACTGAAGCTTTCTTT. Translated: CASSLGRGGNTEAFF.

This chain links TRBV5-1 with TRBJ2-2, with 9 bases fitting TRBD1. V lost 2 bases, J lost 7 bases, and 3 bases stayed unmatched. This CDR3 contains 14 residues. CDR1 is SGHRS, CDR2 YFSETQ, per germline. The CDR3 region has the DNA TGCGCCAGCAGCTTACAGGGGGCCGGCGGGGAGCTGTTTTTT. Amino acid sequence: CASSLQGAGGELFF.

The chain joins TRBV6-8 to TRBJ2-1, with 15 bases identical to TRBD2. J gave up 2 bases and V 3 bases, and 8 bases lay outside the gene matches. The CDR3 totals 19 residues. Germline values: CDR1 MNHGY, CDR2 SAAAGT. The CDR3 here is CASSYSGLAGGWTYNEQFF. CDR3 nucleotides: TGTGCCAGCAGTTATTCCGGACTAGCGGGGGGGTGGACCTACAATGAGCAGTTCTTC.

This clone occurred a few times. V gene TRBV30 combines with J gene TRBJ1-1; D gene uncertain. The germline V and J ends were trimmed by 4 bases and 1 base, with 10 bases remaining between them. The CDR3 length is 13 residues. Germline V CDR1 and CDR2: GTSNPN, SVGIG (reference sequence). The CDR3 sequence: CAWIDPRNTEAFF. The DNA of the CDR3 is TGTGCCTGGATTGATCCGAGGAACACTGAAGCTTTCTTT.

This clone was seen a few times. This chain uses TRBV28 with TRBJ1-2; TRBD1 matches 7 bases. Per the germline V gene, CDR1 is MDHEN and CDR2 is SYDVKM. Trimming at V came to 5 bases and at J to 7 bases, leaving 13 bases not matched to a gene. The CDR3 extends over 15 amino acids. This CDR3 reads CASSIFDRDRAGYTF. CDR3 in DNA: TGTGCCAGCAGTATATTCGACAGGGATCGTGCTGGCTACACCTTC.

This clone has only a few counts. The chain combines TRBV19 with TRBJ2-4; D is tentatively TRBD1 or TRBD2 (5 bases each). Trimming cost V 6 bases and J 4 bases, with 10 bases left between them. This CDR3 is 13 amino acids long. The germline V gene has CDR1 LNHDA and CDR2 SQIVND (reference sequence). This CDR3 reads CASSGARKNIQYF. CDR3 coding DNA: TGTGCCAGTAGCGGGGCCAGAAAAAACATTCAGTACTTC.

The chain combines TRBV19 with TRBJ2-5; 7 bases are a match to TRBD2. The CDR3 totals 15 residues. Trimming took 5 bases from V and 3 from J; bases not matched to a gene: 9. Germline loops: CDR1 LNHDA, CDR2 SQIVND (reference sequence). CDR3 sequence (DNA): TGTGCCAGTAGTCCCTCTCTAGCGGAGGAAGAGACCCAGTACTTC. This codes for CASSPSLAEEETQYF. The variable domain in full, completed from reference TRBV19 and TRBJ2-5, reads DGGITQSPKYLFRKEGQNVTLSCEQNLNHDAMYWYRQDPGQGLRLIYYSQIVNDFQKGDIAEGYSVSREKKESFPLTVTSAQKNPTAFYLCASSPSLAEEETQYFGPGTRLLVL.

The sample holds a few counts of this clone. This sequence joins TRBV11-3 and TRBJ1-2; 7 bases are shared with TRBD1. Germline CDR1 reads SGHNT; CDR2 reads YENEEA. CDR3 length: 15 residues. V lost 7 bases and J lost 2; bases outside the gene matches: 10. The DNA of the CDR3 is TGTGCCAGCACCCGAGGGGGCACAGAGAACTATGGCTACACCTTC. Its translation: CASTRGGTENYGYTF. Full variable domain (remainder filled in from reference TRBV11-3 and TRBJ1-2): EAGVVQSPRYKIIEKKQPVAFWCNPISGHNTLYWYLQNLGQGPELLIRYENEEAVDDSQLPKDRFSAERLKGVDSTLKIQPAELGDSAVYLCASTRGGTENYGYTFGSGTRLTVV.

V and J are TRBV5-1 and TRBJ2-3, with D perhaps matching TRBD1 or TRBD2 (5 bases each). This CDR3 is 15 amino acids long. Germline V gene lookup returns CDR1 SGHRS and CDR2 YFSETQ. V was pared by 0 bases and J by 2 bases, with 10 bases between. Written as DNA, the CDR3 is TGCGCCAGCAGCTTGGTGGGGACCGACACAGATACGCAGTATTTT. Residues: CASSLVGTDTDTQYF.

This clone came up a few times. The chain couples TRBV11-3 to TRBJ2-7; D perhaps matches TRBD1 (6 bases). Per the germline V gene, CDR1 is SGHNT and CDR2 is YENEEA. CDR3 length: 15 amino acids. The germline V and J ends were trimmed by 2 bases and 7 bases, with 18 bases remaining between them. The CDR3 loop is CASSLSGTGMGEQYF. CDR3 coding DNA: TGTGCCAGCAGCTTAAGTGGAACAGGGATGGGGGAGCAGTACTTC. Drawing the rest from reference TRBV11-3 and TRBJ2-7, the complete variable domain is EAGVVQSPRYKIIEKKQPVAFWCNPISGHNTLYWYLQNLGQGPELLIRYENEEAVDDSQLPKDRFSAERLKGVDSTLKIQPAELGDSAVYLCASSLSGTGMGEQYFGPGTRLTVT.

This clone was observed a few times. The chain employs TRBV6-8 and TRBJ1-6, with 11 bases identical to TRBD1. This CDR3 contains 15 residues. V was clipped by 5 bases and J by 9 bases; unmatched bases: 6. Germline V CDR1 and CDR2: MNHGY, SAAAGT. CDR3 amino acids: CASSPTGTGGSPLHF. The CDR3 DNA sequence: TGTGCCAGCAGTCCGACCGGGACAGGGGGTTCACCCCTCCACTTT.

This clone showed up just once. The rearrangement links TRBV28 to TRBJ1-2, with 7 bases lining up with TRBD1. V lost 4 bases, J lost 1 base, and 9 bases stayed unmatched. Germline V gene sequence: CDR1 MDHEN, CDR2 SYDVKM. The CDR3 has 16 residues. CDR3 DNA sequence: TGTGCCAGCAGTTCCCCAGGGACAGAGCTTAACTATGGCTACACCTTC. This gives the protein CASSSPGTELNYGYTF.

This clone is medium-sized in the sample. The chain recombines TRBV6-8 with TRBJ2-1, with 9 bases that match TRBD2. CDR3 length equals 15 residues. Germline values: CDR1 MNHGY, CDR2 SAAAGT. V lost 2 bases, J lost 8 bases, and 7 bases stayed unmatched. CDR3 in DNA: TGTGCCAGCAGTTACAGGCGGGGGGGCCAGTATGAGCAGTTCTTC. Encoded protein: CASSYRRGGQYEQFF.